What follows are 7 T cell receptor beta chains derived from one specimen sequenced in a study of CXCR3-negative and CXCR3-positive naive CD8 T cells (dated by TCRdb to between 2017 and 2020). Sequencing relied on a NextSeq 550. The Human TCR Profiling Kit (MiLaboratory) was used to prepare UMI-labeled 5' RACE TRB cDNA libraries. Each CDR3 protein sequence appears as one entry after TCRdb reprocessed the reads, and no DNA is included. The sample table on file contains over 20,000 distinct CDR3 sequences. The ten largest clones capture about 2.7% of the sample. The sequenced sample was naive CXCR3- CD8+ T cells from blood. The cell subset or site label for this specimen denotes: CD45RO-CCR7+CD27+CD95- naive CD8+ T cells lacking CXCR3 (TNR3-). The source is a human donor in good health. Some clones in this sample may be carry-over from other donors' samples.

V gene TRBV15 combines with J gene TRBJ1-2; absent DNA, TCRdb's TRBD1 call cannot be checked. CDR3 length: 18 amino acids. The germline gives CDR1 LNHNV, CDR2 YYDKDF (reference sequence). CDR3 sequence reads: CATSRDATSTGLGSGYTF.

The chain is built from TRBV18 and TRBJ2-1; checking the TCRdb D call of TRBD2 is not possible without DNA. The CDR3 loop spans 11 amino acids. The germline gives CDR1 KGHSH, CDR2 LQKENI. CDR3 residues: CASLGGGEQFF. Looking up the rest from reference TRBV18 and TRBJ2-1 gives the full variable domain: NAGVMQNPRHLVRRRGQEARLRCSPMKGHSHVYWYRQLPEEGLKFMVYLQKENIIDESGMPKERFSAEFPKEGPSILRIQQVVRGDSAAYFCASLGGGEQFFGPGTRLTVL.

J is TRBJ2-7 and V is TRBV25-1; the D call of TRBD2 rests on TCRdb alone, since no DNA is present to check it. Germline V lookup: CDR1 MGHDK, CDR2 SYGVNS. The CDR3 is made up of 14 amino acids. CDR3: CASRQSGLNYEQYF.

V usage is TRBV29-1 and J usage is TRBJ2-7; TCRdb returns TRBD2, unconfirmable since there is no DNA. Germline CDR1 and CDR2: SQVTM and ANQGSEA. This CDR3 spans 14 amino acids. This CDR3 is CSVEEGRLSYEQYF.

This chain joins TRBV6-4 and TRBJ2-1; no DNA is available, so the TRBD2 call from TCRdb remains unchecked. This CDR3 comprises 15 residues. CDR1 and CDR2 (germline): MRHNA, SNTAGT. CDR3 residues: CASSAPGLAYNEQFF.

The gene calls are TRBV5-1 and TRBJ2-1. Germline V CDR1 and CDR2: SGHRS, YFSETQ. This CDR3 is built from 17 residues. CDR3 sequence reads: CASSSVSDRYSYNEQFF.

CDR3 protein: CASSDSEGTDTQYF. This chain connects TRBV6-4 to TRBJ2-3. The V gene's germline CDR1 is MRHNA and CDR2 SNTAGT. This CDR3 comprises 14 residues.